Presented here are 5 T cell receptor beta chains from one specimen sequenced in a study of neurological immune-mediated disorders (dated by TCRdb to the late 2010s). Libraries were built with 5' RACE. The reads were generated on an Illumina HiSeq 2500. TCRdb reprocessing: public reads trimmed at Q25 with fastp, clones called with MiXCR, in-frame beta chains kept. Records with the same CDR3 protein are collapsed into one entry carrying the most frequent genes and DNA. The sample yields 85,000 to 90,000 distinct CDR3 sequences; under 4.5% were counted once. Around 3.2% of the sample comes from the top ten. Material: PBMCs. These receptors were obtained from a woman in her forties or fifties with multiple sclerosis.

Ten or more counts support this clonotype. This chain joins TRBV5-1 and TRBJ1-5; possibly TRBD1 for D (6 bases). The CDR3 is 13 amino acids. V was pared by 0 bases and J by 7 bases, with 8 bases between. Looked up from germline, CDR1 is SGHRS and CDR2 is YFSETQ. The CDR3 region has the DNA TGCGCCAGCAGCTTGGACAGGGCCCAGCCCCAGCATTTT. Protein: CASSLDRAQPQHF.

This clonotype occurred many times. V and J are TRBV18 and TRBJ1-1, with D possibly TRBD1 on 5 matching bases. Germline-derived CDR1 and CDR2 are KGHSH and LQKENI. This CDR3 is built from 15 residues. Deletions cut 10 bases from V and 4 bases from J, with 22 bases between. The CDR3 coding sequence is TGTGCCACCCAATTGCGGGGGAATGCGCTCACTGAAGCTTTCTTT. It yields the protein CATQLRGNALTEAFF.

This clonotype was seen repeatedly, ten times or more. The chain combines TRBV11-2 with TRBJ2-1, with D perhaps matching TRBD2 (6 bases). V lost 5 bases to trimming and J lost 6 bases, with 11 bases between them. Per germline, CDR1 SGHAT and CDR2 FQNNGV. CDR3 length equals 13 residues. In DNA form, the CDR3 reads TGTGCCAGCAGCCCGGGGACTGGCAATGAGCAGTTCTTC. Translating it yields CASSPGTGNEQFF. The full variable domain, in which reference TRBV11-2 and TRBJ2-1 provide the parts outside the CDR3, is EAGVAQSPRYKIIEKRQSVAFWCNPISGHATLYWYQQILGQGPKLLIQFQNNGVVDDSQLPKDRFSAERLKGVDSTLKIQPAKLEDSAVYLCASSPGTGNEQFFGPGTRLTVL.

This clonotype was seen many times. CDR3 in DNA: TGTGCCAGCAGAGCCCGAGAAGGTCTTCTGACAGATACGCAGTATTTT. Protein product: CASRAREGLLTDTQYF. The chain has TRBV6-5 and TRBJ2-3; D gene unclear. V shed 6 bases and J shed 3 bases, with 19 bases lying between them. Germline V gene lookup returns CDR1 MNHEY and CDR2 SVGAGI. The CDR3 contains 16 residues.

This clonotype was detected many times. J is TRBJ1-5 and V is TRBV20-1, with D maybe TRBD1 (5 bases). Germline V gene data show CDR1 as DFQATT and CDR2 as SNEGSKA (reference sequence). Trimming removed 5 bases from V and 11 bases from J, with 13 bases in between. CDR3 size: 11 residues. The DNA of the CDR3 is TGCAGTGCTCCGGGGGGGGGGACCCAGCATTTT. This gives the protein CSAPGGGTQHF.